Presented here are 7 T cell receptor beta chains from one specimen sequenced in a study of T cell clonality in common variable immunodeficiency. Clones were read by immunoSEQ multiplex PCR, and TCRdb kept only the in-frame ones, dropping some. Recorded here are 35,000 to 55,000 clones, with no singletons, and the ten leading clones hold roughly 10%. Sample: peripheral blood mononuclear cells. Receptors originate from a person aged 18 to 70 in good health.

This clone was observed at least ten times. From the germline J gene comes the end of the CDR3, since the read stops 3 residues before it. The chain recombines TRBV7-3 with TRBJ2-3, with a tentative D call TRBD1 (5 bases). In germline, CDR1 is SGHTA, CDR2 FQGTGA. V was cut by 3 bases and J by 4 bases, with 17 bases left in between. The CDR3 totals 16 residues. CDR3 amino acids: CASSFGLGQAADTQYF. The sequenced part of the CDR3 DNA is TGTGCCAGCAGCTTTGGGCTGGGGCAAGCAGCAGATACG. The full variable domain, its missing parts supplied by reference TRBV7-3 and TRBJ2-3, is GAGVSQTPSNKVTEKGKYVELRCDPISGHTALYWYRQSLGQGPEFLIYFQGTGAADDSGLPNDRFFAVRPEGSVSTLKIQRTERGDSAVYLCASSFGLGQAADTQYFGPGTRLTVL.

This clone was found many times. The CDR3 end falls 3 residues outside the read, so it is completed with the germline J gene. J is TRBJ2-3 and V is TRBV20-1; TRBD1 might be the D (6 bases). The V gene's germline CDR1 is DFQATT and CDR2 SNEGSKA (reference sequence). This CDR3 is built from 15 residues. V lost 2 bases and J lost 2, with 14 bases in between. CDR3 protein: CSARNPQGPTDTQYF. Incomplete CDR3 DNA: TGCAGTGCTAGAAATCCCCAGGGGCCCACAGATACG.

This clone was observed many times. From the germline J gene comes the end of the CDR3, since the read stops 3 residues before it. This chain links TRBV6-2 or TRBV6-3 with TRBJ2-1; 12 positions agree with TRBD2. The V and J ends lost 4 bases and 6 bases, in that order; junction bases with no gene match: 10. The germline V gene has CDR1 MNHEY and CDR2 SVGEGT. The CDR3 runs to 17 residues. The covered CDR3 bases are TGTGCCAGCAGTTCCGCTAGCGGGAGGGCCTGGGGCAATGAG. It codes for CASSSASGRAWGNE. The entire CDR3 is CASSSASGRAWGNEQFF.

The sample holds many counts of this clone. The CDR3 protein is CASSTLTQNTEAFF. CDR3 DNA, as far as it was read: TGTGCCAGCAGCACTCTGACACAGAACACTGAA. The J gene is TRBJ1-1, the V gene TRBV7-9; D not resolved. The CDR3 end is not reached by the read, which stops 3 residues before it; the germline J gene fills it in. Germline V gene sequence: CDR1 SEHNR, CDR2 FQNEAQ (reference sequence). V was clipped by 5 bases and J by 1 base, with 11 bases between them. The CDR3 has 14 amino acids.

This clone was observed at least ten times. The CDR3 end lies 3 residues beyond the end of the read and is filled in from the germline J gene. The chain is built from TRBV20-1 and TRBJ1-4; D ambiguous. This CDR3 is 13 amino acids long. Looked up from germline, CDR1 is DFQATT and CDR2 is SNEGSKA (reference sequence). The V end was cut by 1 base, the J end by 10 bases, with 13 bases between. The sequenced part of the CDR3 DNA is TGCAGTGCTAGAGGGACTGAGTACAGAAAA. Protein: CSARGTEYRK. In full, the CDR3 reads CSARGTEYRKLFF.

This clone appeared many times. The sequence runs out 3 residues before the end of the CDR3; the remainder is reconstructed from the germline J gene. This chain joins TRBV5-1 and TRBJ2-5; TRBD2 matches 8 bases. Germline V gene data show CDR1 as SGHRS and CDR2 as YFSETQ. The CDR3 has 16 amino acids. V was clipped by 1 base and J by 5 bases; unmatched bases: 10. CDR3 bases read: TGCGCCAGCAGCTTGCGGACCAGCGGGGGATCCGAGACC. Amino acid sequence: CASSLRTSGGSET. In full, the CDR3 is CASSLRTSGGSETQYF.

Ten or more counts support this clone. The read stops 3 residues short of the end of the CDR3; the missing end is completed from the germline J gene. The chain uses TRBV2 and TRBJ2-7; possible D gene TRBD2, 5 bases. Germline CDR1 SNHLY, CDR2 FYNNEI. This CDR3 contains 16 residues. Trimming removed 7 bases at V and 3 bases at J, with 22 bases between. CDR3 bases read: TGTGCCAGCAAGGCCCCGGGGATAGCTTCCAACTACGAG. It specifies CASKAPGIASNYE. The full CDR3 protein is CASKAPGIASNYEQYF.